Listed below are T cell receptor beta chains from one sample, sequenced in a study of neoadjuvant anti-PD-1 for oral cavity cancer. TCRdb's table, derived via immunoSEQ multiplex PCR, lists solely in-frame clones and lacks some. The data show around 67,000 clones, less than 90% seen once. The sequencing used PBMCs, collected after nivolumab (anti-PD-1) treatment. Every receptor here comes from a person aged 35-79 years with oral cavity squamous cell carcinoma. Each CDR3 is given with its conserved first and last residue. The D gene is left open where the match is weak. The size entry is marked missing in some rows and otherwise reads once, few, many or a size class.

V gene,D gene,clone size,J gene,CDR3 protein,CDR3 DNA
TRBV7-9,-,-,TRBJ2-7,CASSSPRQGDTYEQYF,TGTGCCAGCAGCTCACCAAGACAAGGGGACACGTACGAGCAGTACTTC
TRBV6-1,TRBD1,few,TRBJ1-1,CASSELGTGEAFF,TGTGCCAGCAGTGAGTTGGGGACAGGGGAAGCTTTCTTT
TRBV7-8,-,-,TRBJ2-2,CASSSHAVGGLNTGELFF,TGTGCCAGCAGCTCCCACGCAGTGGGAGGACTTAACACCGGGGAGCTGTTTTTT
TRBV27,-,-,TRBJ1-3,CASSLWAGAGNTIYF,TGTGCCAGCAGTTTATGGGCAGGGGCTGGAAACACCATATATTTT
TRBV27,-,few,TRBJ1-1,CASSLSSPNTEAFF,TGTGCCAGCAGTTTATCCAGCCCAAACACTGAAGCTTTCTTT
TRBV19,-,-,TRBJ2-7,CASSMGNTGYEQYF,TGTGCCAGTAGTATGGGAAACACAGGCTACGAGCAGTACTTC
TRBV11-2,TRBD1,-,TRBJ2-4,CASSPNRGEVWYF,TGTGCCAGCAGCCCAAACAGGGGGGAGGTTTGGTACTTC
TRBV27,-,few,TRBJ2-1,CASSFRTARRTEQFF,TGTGCCAGCAGTTTCCGAACCGCTCGTCGAACAGAGCAGTTCTTC
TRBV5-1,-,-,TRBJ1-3,CASSLGQLISGNTIYF,TGCGCCAGCAGCTTGGGGCAGCTAATCTCTGGAAACACCATATATTTT
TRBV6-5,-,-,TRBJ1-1,CASITAGAGLPEAFF,TGTGCCAGCATCACGGCGGGGGCGGGCCTGCCCGAAGCTTTCTTT
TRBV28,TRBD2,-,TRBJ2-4,CASSSSGLAKNIQYF,TGTGCCAGCAGTTCTAGCGGTCTAGCCAAAAACATTCAGTACTTC
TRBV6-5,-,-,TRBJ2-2,CASSYGANTGELFF,TGTGCCAGCAGTTACGGGGCGAACACCGGGGAGCTGTTTTTT
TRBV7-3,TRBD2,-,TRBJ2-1,CASSPSGFSYNEQFF,TGTGCCAGCAGCCCTAGCGGATTCTCCTACAATGAGCAGTTCTTC
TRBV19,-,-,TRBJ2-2,CASSIWGNGELFF,TGTGCCAGTAGTATATGGGGTAACGGGGAGCTGTTTTTT
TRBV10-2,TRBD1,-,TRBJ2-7,CASRPQGAGEQYF,TGCGCCAGCAGACCACAGGGGGCGGGAGAGCAGTACTTC
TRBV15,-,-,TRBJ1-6,CATSRDIISSYNSPLHF,TGTGCCACCAGCAGAGACATTATAAGCTCCTATAATTCACCCCTCCACTTT
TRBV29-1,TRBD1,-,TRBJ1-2,CSVAPLGTGGGYTF,TGCAGCGTTGCTCCCCTAGGGACAGGGGGAGGCTACACCTTC
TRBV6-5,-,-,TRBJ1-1,CASSRWTRGHTEAFF,TGTGCCAGCAGTAGATGGACAAGGGGTCACACTGAAGCTTTCTTT
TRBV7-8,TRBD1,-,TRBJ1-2,CASRKDRRNYGYTF,TGTGCCAGCAGGAAGGACAGGCGGAACTATGGCTACACCTTC
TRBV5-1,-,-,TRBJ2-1,CASSLTYSYNEQFF,TGCGCCAGCAGCTTGACATACTCCTACAATGAGCAGTTCTTC